This T cell receptor beta chain comes out of a study of control samples from healthy donors and cancer patients. CDR1 KGHSH and CDR2 LQKENI come from the germline V gene. The CDR3 spans 15 residues. Deletions cut 4 bases from V and 3 bases from J, with 13 bases between. Clones were read by immunoSEQ multiplex PCR, and TCRdb kept only the in-frame ones, dropping some. The sample lists approximately 190,000 clones, approximately 90% occurring once. This chain connects TRBV18 to TRBJ1-5; D possibly corresponds to TRBD1 (5 bases). The clonotype was recovered from a man aged 25-45 years in good health. Sequenced: blood. CDR3 in amino acids: CASSLDDRINQPQHF. The CDR3 nucleotides are TGTGCCAGCTCACTAGACGACAGAATCAATCAGCCCCAGCATTTT. Full variable domain (missing parts from reference TRBV18 and TRBJ1-5): NAGVMQNPRHLVRRRGQEARLRCSPMKGHSHVYWYRQLPEEGLKFMVYLQKENIIDESGMPKERFSAEFPKEGPSILRIQQVVRGDSAAYFCASSLDDRINQPQHFGDGTRLSIL.